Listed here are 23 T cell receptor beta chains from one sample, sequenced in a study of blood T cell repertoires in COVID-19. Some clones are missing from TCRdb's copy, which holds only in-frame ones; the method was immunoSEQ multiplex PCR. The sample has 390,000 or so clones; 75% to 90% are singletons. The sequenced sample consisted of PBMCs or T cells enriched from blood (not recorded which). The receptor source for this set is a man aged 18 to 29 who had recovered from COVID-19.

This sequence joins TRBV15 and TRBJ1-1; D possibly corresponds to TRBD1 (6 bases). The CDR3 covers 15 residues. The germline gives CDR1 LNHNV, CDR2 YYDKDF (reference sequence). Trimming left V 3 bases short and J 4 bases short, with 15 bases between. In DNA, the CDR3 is TGTGCCACCAGCAGCCCAGGGGATTGGAGCACTGAAGCTTTCTTT. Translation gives CATSSPGDWSTEAFF. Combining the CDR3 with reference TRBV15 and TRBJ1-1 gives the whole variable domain DAMVIQNPRYQVTQFGKPVTLSCSQTLNHNVMYWYQQKSSQAPKLLFHYYDKDFNNEADTPDNFQSRRPNTSFCFLDIRSPGLGDTAMYLCATSSPGDWSTEAFFGQGTRLTVV.

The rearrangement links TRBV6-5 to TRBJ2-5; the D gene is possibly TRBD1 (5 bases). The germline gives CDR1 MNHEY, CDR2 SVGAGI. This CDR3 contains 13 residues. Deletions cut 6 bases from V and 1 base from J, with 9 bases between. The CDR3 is CASSATAQETQYF. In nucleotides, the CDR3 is TGTGCCAGCAGCGCGACAGCCCAAGAGACCCAGTACTTC.

CDR3 sequence: CASISTVNTEAFF. The CDR3 region has the DNA TGTGCCAGCATAAGCACCGTGAACACTGAAGCTTTCTTT. V usage is TRBV28 and J usage is TRBJ1-1; no reliable D call. The CDR3 covers 13 residues. Trimming stripped 7 bases from V and 0 bases from J, with 9 bases between. Germline CDR1 MDHEN, CDR2 SYDVKM.

CDR3 region: CAWNNNRGGYEQYF. The CDR3 DNA follows: TGTGCCTGGAACAATAACAGGGGGGGGTACGAGCAGTACTTC. J is TRBJ2-7 and V is TRBV30; possibly TRBD1 for D (8 bases). This CDR3 has 14 amino acids. The ends were cut back, 4 bases at V and 4 bases at J, with 17 bases in the middle. In germline, CDR1 is GTSNPN, CDR2 SVGIG (reference sequence). Based on the CDR3 plus reference TRBV30 and TRBJ2-7, the full variable domain is SQTIHQWPATLVQPVGSPLSLECTVEGTSNPNLYWYRQAAGRGLQLLFYSVGIGQISSEVPQNLSASRPQDRQFILSSKKLLLSDSGFYLCAWNNNRGGYEQYFGPGTRLTVT.

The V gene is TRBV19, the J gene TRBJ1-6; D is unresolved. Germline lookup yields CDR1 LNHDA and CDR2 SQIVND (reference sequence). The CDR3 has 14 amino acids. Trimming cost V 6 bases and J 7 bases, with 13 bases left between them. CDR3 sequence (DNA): TGTGCCAGTAGGACATCCTTTGGGAATTCACCCCTCCACTTT. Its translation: CASRTSFGNSPLHF.

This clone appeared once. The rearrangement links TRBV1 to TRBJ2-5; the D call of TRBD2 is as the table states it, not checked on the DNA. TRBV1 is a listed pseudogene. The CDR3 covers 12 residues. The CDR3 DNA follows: TGCACCAGCGGGACTCAGTTAGAGACCCAGTACTTC. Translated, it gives CTSGTQLETQYF.

DNA of the CDR3: TGTGCCAGCAGCTTAAGCACTAGCGGGGCCGGGGAGCTGTTTTTT. This codes for CASSLSTSGAGELFF. The chain employs TRBV7-3 and TRBJ2-2; 10 positions agree with TRBD2. V lost 1 base and J lost 6; bases outside the gene matches: 2. The CDR3 is 15 residues long. Germline V gene lookup returns CDR1 SGHTA and CDR2 FQGTGA.

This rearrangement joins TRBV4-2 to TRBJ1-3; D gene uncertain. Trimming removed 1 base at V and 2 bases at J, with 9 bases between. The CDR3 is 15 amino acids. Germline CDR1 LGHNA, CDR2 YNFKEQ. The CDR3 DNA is TGTGCCAGCAGCCAAGTAGAGGGTACTGGAAACACCATATATTTT. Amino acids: CASSQVEGTGNTIYF.

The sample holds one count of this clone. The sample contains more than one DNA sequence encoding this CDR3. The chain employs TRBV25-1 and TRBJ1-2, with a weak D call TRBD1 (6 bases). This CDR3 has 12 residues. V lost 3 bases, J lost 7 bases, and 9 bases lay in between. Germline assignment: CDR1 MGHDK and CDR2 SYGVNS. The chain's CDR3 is CASSEGAGGYTF. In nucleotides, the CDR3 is TGTGCCAGCAGTGAGGGGGCAGGTGGCTACACCTTC.

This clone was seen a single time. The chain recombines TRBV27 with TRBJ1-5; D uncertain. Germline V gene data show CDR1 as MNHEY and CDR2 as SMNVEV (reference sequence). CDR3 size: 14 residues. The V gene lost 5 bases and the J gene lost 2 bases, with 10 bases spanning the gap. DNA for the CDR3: TGTGCCAGCAGTCGGGAGGGTCGCAATCAGCCCCAGCATTTT. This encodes CASSREGRNQPQHF.

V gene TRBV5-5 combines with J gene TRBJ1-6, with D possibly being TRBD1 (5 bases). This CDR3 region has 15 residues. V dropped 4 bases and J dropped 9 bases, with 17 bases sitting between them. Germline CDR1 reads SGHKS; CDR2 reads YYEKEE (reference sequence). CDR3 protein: CASSVQARTGSPLHF. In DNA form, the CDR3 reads TGTGCCAGCAGCGTACAGGCCCGAACGGGTTCACCCCTCCACTTT. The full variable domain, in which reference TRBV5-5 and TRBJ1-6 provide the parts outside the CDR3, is DAGVTQSPTHLIKTRGQQVTLRCSPISGHKSVSWYQQVLGQGPQFIFQYYEKEERGRGNFPDRFSARQFPNYSSELNVNALLLGDSALYLCASSVQARTGSPLHFGNGTRLTVT.

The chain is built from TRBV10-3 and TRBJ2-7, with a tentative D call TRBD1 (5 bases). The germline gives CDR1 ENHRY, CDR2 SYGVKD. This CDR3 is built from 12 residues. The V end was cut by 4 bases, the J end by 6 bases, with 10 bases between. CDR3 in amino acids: CAISGEGAEQYF. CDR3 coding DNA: TGTGCCATCAGTGGTGAAGGGGCCGAGCAGTACTTC.

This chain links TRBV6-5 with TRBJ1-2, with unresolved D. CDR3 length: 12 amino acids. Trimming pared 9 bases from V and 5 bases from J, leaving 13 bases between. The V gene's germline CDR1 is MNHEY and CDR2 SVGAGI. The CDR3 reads CARSSVSYGYTF. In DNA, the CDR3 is TGTGCCAGGTCCAGCGTCTCATATGGCTACACCTTC.

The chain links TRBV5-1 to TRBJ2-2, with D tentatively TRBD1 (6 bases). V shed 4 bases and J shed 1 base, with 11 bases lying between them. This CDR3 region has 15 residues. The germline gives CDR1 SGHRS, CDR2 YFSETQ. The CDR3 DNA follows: TGCGCCAGCAGCGGGATGACAGGGAACACCGGGGAGCTGTTTTTT. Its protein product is CASSGMTGNTGELFF.

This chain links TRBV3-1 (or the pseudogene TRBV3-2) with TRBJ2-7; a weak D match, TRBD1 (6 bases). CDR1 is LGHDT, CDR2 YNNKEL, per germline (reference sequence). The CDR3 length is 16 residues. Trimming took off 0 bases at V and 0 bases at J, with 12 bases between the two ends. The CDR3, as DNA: TGTGCCAGCAGCCAAGATTTAGGGGGAAGCTCCTACGAGCAGTACTTC. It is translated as CASSQDLGGSSYEQYF.

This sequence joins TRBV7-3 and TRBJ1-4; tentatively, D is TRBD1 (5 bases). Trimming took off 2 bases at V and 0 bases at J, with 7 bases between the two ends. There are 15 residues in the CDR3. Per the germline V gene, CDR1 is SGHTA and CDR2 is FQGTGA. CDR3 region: CASSLSRATNEKLFF. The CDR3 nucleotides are TGTGCCAGCAGCTTATCCAGGGCAACTAATGAAAAACTGTTTTTT.

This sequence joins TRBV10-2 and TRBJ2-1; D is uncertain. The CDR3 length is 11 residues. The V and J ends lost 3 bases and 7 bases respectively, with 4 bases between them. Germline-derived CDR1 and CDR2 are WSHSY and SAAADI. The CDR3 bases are TGCGCCAGCAGTGATTATAATGAGCAGTTCTTC. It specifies CASSDYNEQFF.

The CDR3 DNA follows: TGTGCCAGCAGCTTCACCGACAGGGGAAATGAGCAGTTCTTC. This codes for CASSFTDRGNEQFF. This chain joins TRBV9 and TRBJ2-1; 8 nucleotides align to TRBD1. The CDR3 has 14 amino acids. Germline CDR1 reads SGDLS; CDR2 reads YYNGEE. V was clipped by 4 bases and J by 7 bases; unmatched bases: 7.

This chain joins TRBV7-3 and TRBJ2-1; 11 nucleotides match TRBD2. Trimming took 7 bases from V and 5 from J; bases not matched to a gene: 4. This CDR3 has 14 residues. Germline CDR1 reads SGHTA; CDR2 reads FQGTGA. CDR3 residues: CASKLAGENNEQFF. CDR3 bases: TGTGCCAGCAAACTAGCGGGAGAGAACAATGAGCAGTTCTTC.

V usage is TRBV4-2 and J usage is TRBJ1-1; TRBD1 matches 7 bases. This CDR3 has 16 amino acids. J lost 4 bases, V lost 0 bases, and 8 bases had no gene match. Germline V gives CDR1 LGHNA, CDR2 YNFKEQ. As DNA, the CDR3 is TGTGCCAGCAGCCAAGATGGAACCAGGGGGGCCACTGAAGCTTTCTTT. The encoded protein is CASSQDGTRGATEAFF.

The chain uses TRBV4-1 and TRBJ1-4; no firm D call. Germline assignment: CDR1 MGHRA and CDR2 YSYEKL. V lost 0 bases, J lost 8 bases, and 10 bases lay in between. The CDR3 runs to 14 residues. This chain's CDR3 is CASSQEGSQEKLFF. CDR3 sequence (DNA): TGCGCCAGCAGCCAAGAAGGGAGCCAAGAAAAACTGTTTTTT.

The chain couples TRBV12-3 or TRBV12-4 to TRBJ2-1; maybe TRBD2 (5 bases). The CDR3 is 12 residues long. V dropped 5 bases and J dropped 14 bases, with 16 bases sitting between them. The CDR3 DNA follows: TGTGCCAGCAGTCGCTCCCGGACTGGAGAGTTCTTC. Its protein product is CASSRSRTGEFF.

The CDR3 sequence: CAWNRGHSGNTIYF. Here the CDR3 DNA reads TGTGCCTGGAACAGGGGCCACTCTGGAAACACCATATATTTT. The chain recombines TRBV30 with TRBJ1-3; 7 nucleotides align to TRBD1. The CDR3 covers 14 residues. CDR1 is GTSNPN and CDR2 is SVGIG in the germline V gene (reference sequence). Trimming removed 4 bases from V and 0 bases from J; junction bases left unmatched: 3.